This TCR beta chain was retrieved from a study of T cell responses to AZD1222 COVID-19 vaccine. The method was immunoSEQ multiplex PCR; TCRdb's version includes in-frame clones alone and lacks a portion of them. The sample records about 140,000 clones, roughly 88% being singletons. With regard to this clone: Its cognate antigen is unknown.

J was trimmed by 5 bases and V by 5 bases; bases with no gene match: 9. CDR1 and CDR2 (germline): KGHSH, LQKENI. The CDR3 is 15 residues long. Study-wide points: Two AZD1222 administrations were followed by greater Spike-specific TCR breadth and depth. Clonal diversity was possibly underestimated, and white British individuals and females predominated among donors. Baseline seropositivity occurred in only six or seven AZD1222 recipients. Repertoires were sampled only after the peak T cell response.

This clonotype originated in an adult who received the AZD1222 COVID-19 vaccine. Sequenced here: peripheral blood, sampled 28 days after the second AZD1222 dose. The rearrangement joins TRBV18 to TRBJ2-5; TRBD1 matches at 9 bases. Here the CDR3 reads CASSSTGGESETQYF. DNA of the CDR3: TGTGCCAGCTCATCTACAGGGGGCGAGTCGGAGACCCAGTACTTC.